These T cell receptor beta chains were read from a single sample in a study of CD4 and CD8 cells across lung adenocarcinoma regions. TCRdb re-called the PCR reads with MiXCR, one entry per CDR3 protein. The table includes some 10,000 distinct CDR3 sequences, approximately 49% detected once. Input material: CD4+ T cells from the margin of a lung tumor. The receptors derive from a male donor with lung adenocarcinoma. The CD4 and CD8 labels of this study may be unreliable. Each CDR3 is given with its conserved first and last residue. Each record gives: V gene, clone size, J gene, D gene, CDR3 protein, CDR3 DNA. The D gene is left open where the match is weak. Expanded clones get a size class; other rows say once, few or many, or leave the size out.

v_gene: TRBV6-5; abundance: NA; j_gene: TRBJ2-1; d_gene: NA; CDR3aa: CASSSTESDPYNEQFF; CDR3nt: TGTGCCAGCAGTTCAACCGAAAGCGACCCCTACAATGAGCAGTTCTTC
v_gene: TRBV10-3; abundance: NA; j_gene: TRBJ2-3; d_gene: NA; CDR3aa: CATELGATDTQYF; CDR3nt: TGTGCCACCGAGCTTGGAGCGACAGATACTCAGTACTTT
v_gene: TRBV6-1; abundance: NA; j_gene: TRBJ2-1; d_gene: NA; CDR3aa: CASSGASPYEQFF; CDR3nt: TGTGCCAGCAGTGGGGCTAGCCCGTATGAGCAGTTCTTC
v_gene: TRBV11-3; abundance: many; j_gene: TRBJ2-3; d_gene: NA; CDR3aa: CASSHRGTDTQYF; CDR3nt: TGTGCCAGCAGCCACCGAGGGACAGATACGCAGTATTTT
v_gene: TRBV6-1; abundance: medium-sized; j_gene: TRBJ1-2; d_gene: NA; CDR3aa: CASSAQDGYTF; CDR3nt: TGTGCCAGCAGTGCACAGGATGGCTACACCTTC
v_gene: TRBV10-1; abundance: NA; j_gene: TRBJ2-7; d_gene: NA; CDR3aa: CASSESGQAGEQYF; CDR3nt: TGCGCCAGCAGTGAGTCAGGACAGGCGGGAGAGCAGTACTTC
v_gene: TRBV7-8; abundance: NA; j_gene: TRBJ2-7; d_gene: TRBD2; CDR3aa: CASSPDHLAGGREQYF; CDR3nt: TGTGCCAGCAGCCCCGACCACTTAGCGGGGGGCCGCGAGCAGTACTTC
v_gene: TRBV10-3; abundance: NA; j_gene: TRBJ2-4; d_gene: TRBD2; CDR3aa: CGGSGGLFATDIQYF; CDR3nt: TGTGGGGGGAGCGGGGGGCTGTTTGCCACAGACATTCAGTATTTC
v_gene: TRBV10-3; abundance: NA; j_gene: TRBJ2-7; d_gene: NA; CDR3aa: CASQDNSPPGAYEQYF; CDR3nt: TGTGCCAGTCAGGATAACTCCCCTCCTGGCGCCTACGAGCAGTACTTC
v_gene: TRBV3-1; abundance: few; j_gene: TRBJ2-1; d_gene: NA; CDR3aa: CASSQGSGNEQFF; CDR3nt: TGTGCCAGCAGCCAAGGGTCCGGCAATGAGCAGTTCTTC
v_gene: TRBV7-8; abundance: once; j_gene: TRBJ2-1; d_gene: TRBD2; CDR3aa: CASSQSGSTYNEQFF; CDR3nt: TGTGCCAGCAGCCAAAGCGGGAGTACCTACAATGAGCAGTTCTTC
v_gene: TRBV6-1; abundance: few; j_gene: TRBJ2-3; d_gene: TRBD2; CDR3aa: CAGSGAPGDETQYF; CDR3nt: TGTGCGGGCAGCGGGGCCCCAGGCGACGAGACCCAGTATTTC
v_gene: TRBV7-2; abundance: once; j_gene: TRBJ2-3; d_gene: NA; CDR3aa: CASSLVSGYTDTQYF; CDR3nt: TGTGCCAGCAGCTTAGTATCGGGTTACACAGATACGCAGTATTTT
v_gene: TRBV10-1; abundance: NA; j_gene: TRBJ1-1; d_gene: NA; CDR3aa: CASTRVPGAFF; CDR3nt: TGCGCCAGCACCCGGGTCCCGGGGGCTTTCTTT
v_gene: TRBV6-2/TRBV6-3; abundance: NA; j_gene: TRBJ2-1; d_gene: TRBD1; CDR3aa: CASSYRTGDFEQFF; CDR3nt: TGTGCCAGCAGTTACAGGACAGGGGACTTTGAGCAGTTCTTC